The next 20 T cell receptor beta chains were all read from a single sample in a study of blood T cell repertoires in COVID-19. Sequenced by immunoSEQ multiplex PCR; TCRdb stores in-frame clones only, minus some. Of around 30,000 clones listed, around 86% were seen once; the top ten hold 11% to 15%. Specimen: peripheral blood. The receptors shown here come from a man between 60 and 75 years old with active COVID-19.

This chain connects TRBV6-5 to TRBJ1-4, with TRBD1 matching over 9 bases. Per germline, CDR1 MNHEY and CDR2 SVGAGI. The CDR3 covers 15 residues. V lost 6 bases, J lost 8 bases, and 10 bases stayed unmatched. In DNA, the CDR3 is TGTGCCAGCAGCCTAGGACAGGGGTTTAGAGAAAAACTGTTTTTT. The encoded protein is CASSLGQGFREKLFF.

CDR3 region: CASSQVTGSEAFF. The CDR3, as DNA: TGTGCCAGCAGCCAGGTAACAGGGTCTGAAGCTTTCTTT. The V and J genes are TRBV4-2 and TRBJ1-1; perhaps TRBD1 as D (6 bases). Trimming left V 3 bases short and J 6 bases short, with 11 bases between. Germline CDR1 is LGHNA and CDR2 is YNFKEQ. The CDR3 is 13 amino acids.

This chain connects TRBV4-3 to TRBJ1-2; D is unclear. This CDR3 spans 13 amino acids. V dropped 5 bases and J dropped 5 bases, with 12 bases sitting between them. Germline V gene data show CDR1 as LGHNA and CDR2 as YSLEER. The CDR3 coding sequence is TGCGCCAGCAGCTTACATGGGGAGTATGGCTACACCTTC. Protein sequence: CASSLHGEYGYTF.

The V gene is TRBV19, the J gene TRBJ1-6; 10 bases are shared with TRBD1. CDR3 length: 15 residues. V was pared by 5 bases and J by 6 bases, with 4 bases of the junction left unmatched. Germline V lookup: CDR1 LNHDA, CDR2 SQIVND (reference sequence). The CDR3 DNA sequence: TGTGCCAGTAGTCTAGGACAGGGGGGTAATTCACCCCTCCACTTT. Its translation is CASSLGQGGNSPLHF.

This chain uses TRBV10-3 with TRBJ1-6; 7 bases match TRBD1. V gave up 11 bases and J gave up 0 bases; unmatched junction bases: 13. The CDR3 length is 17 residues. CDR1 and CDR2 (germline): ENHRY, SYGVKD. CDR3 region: CASRGTPWRSYNSPLHF. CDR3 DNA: TGTGCCTCCAGGGGGACCCCTTGGCGCTCCTATAATTCACCCCTCCACTTT.

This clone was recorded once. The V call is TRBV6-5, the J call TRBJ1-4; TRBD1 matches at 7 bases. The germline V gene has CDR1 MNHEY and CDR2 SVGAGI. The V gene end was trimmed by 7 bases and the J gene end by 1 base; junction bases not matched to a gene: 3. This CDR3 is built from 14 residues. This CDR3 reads CASTNRGTNEKLFF. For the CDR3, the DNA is TGTGCCAGCACGAACAGGGGAACTAATGAAAAACTGTTTTTT.

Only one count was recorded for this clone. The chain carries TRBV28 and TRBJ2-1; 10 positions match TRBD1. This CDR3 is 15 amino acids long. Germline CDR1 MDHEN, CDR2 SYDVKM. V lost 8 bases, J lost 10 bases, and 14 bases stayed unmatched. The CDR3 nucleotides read TGTGCCAGCCCACCGGTGACAGGGGGCCGGGGAGAGCAGTTCTTC. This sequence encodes CASPPVTGGRGEQFF. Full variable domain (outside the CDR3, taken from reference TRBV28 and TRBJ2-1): DVKVTQSSRYLVKRTGEKVFLECVQDMDHENMFWYRQDPGLGLRLIYFSYDVKMKEKGDIPEGYSVSREKKERFSLILESASTNQTSMYLCASPPVTGGRGEQFFGPGTRLTVL.

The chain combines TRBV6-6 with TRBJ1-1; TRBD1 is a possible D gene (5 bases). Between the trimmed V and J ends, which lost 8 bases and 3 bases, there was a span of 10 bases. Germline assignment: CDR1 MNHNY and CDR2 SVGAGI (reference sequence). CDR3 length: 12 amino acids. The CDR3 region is CASHGGDTEAFF. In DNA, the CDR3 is TGTGCCAGCCACGGGGGGGACACTGAAGCTTTCTTT.

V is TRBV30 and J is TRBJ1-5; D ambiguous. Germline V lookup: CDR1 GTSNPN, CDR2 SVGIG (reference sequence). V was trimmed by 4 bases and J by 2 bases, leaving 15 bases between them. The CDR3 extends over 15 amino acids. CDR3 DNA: TGTGCCTGGACCCCGCCGGGGTTTGGCAATCAGCCCCAGCATTTT. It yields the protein CAWTPPGFGNQPQHF.

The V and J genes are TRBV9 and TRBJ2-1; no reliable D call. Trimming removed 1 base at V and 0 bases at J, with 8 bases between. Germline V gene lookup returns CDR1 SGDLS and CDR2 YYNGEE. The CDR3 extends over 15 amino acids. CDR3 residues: CASSVTMSSYNEQFF. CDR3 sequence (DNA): TGTGCCAGCAGCGTAACCATGAGCTCCTACAATGAGCAGTTCTTC.

CDR3 DNA: TGTGCCATCAGTGAGCGTGGGGCTAGCACAGATACGCAGTATTTT. This encodes CAISERGASTDTQYF. The gene calls are TRBV10-3 and TRBJ2-3; possibly TRBD1 for D (5 bases). V was trimmed by 2 bases and J by 0 bases, leaving 9 bases between them. Germline V gene data show CDR1 as ENHRY and CDR2 as SYGVKD. The CDR3 totals 15 residues.

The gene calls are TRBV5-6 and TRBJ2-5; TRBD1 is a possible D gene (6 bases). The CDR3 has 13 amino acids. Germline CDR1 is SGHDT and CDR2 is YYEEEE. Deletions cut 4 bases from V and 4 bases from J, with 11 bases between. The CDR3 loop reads CASSIQGRETQYF. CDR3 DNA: TGTGCCAGCAGCATACAGGGTAGAGAGACCCAGTACTTC.

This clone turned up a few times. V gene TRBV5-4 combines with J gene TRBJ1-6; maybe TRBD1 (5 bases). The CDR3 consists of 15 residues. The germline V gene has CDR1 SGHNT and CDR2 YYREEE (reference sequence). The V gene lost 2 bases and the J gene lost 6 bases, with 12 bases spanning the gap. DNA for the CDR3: TGTGCCAGCAGCTTAAGGGGTTTTCCTAATTCACCCCTCCACTTT. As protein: CASSLRGFPNSPLHF.

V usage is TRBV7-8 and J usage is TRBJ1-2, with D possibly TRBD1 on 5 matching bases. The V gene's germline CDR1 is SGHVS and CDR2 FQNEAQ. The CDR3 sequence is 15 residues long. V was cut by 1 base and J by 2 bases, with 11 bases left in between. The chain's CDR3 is CASSLVSQGNYGYTF. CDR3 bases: TGTGCCAGCAGCTTAGTTAGCCAGGGCAACTATGGCTACACCTTC. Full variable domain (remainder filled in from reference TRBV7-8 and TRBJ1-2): GAGVSQSPRYKVAKRGQDVALRCDPISGHVSLFWYQQALGQGPEFLTYFQNEAQLDKSGLPSDRFFAERPEGSVSTLKIQRTQQEDSAVYLCASSLVSQGNYGYTFGSGTRLTVV.

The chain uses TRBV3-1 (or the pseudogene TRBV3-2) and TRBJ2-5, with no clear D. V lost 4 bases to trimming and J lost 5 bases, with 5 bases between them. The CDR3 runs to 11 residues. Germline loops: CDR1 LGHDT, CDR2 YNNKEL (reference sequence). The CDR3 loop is CASSRVETQYF. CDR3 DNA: TGTGCCAGCAGCCGAGTCGAGACCCAGTACTTC.

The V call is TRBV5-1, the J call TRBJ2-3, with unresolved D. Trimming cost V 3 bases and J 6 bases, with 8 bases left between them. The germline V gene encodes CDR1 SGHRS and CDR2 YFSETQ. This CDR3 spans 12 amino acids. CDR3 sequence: CASSSDTDTQYF. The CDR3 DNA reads TGCGCCAGCAGCTCCGACACGGATACGCAGTATTTT.

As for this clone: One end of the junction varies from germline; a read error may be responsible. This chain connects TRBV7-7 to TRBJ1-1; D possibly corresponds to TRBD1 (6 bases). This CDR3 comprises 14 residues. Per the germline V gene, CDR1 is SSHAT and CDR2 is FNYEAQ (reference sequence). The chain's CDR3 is CASSVGHKNTEAFF. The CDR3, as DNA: TGTGCTAGCAGCGTGGGACACAAGAACACTGAAGCTTTCTTT.

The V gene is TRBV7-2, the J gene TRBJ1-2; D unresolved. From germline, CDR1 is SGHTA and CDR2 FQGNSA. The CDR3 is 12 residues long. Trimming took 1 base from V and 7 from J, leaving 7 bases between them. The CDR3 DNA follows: TGTGCCAGCAGCTTAGATGCGGGTGGCTACACCTTC. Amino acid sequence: CASSLDAGGYTF.

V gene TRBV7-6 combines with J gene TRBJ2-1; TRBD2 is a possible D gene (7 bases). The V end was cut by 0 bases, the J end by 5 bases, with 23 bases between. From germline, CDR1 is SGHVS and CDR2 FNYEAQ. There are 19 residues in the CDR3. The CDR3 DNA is TGTGCCAGCAGCTTAGCGCCCGGCCCGATAAGGGGGGGGCACAATGAGCAGTTCTTC. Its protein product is CASSLAPGPIRGGHNEQFF.

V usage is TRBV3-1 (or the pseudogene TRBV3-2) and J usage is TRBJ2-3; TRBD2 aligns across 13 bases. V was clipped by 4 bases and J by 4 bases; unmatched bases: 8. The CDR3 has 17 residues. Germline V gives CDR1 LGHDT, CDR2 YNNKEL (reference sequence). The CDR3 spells CASSPPAGLAGADTQYF. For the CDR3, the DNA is TGTGCCAGCAGCCCCCCGGCAGGACTAGCGGGGGCAGATACGCAGTATTTT.